The 24 T cell receptor beta chains below all came from one sample that was sequenced in a study of cytomegalovirus exposure and HLA in healthy donors. 60 Vbeta and 13 Jbeta primers were used in PCR. Measured with immunoSEQ multiplex PCR; TCRdb has only the in-frame clones, and not every one. The table has about 160,000 clones, about 80% seen once; the top ten hold approximately 2.3%. Sample: PBMCs. Receptors originate from a middle-aged man in good health and CMV-seronegative.

This clone was observed a handful of times. Different DNA sequences within this sample yield the same CDR3. The J gene is TRBJ2-1, the V gene TRBV5-1, with TRBD1 matching over 9 bases. The CDR3 extends over 15 amino acids. V shed 0 bases, J shed 3 bases, and the junction held 1 base outside the gene matches. The V gene's germline CDR1 is SGHRS and CDR2 YFSETQ. The CDR3 protein is CASSLEGQGYNEQFF. The CDR3 nucleotides read TGCGCCAGCAGCTTGGAGGGACAGGGCTACAATGAGCAGTTCTTC.

The chain links TRBV5-4 to TRBJ2-3, with 8 nucleotides matching TRBD1. CDR3 size: 15 residues. The germline gives CDR1 SGHNT, CDR2 YYREEE (reference sequence). V dropped 3 bases and J dropped 1; count of bases not matched to a gene: 4. CDR3 sequence: CASSYPGGGTDTQYF. The CDR3 bases are TGTGCCAGCAGCTATCCAGGGGGCGGCACAGATACGCAGTATTTT.

This chain joins TRBV30 and TRBJ2-3, with 9 bases matching TRBD2. CDR3 length: 16 amino acids. Germline trimming cut 2 bases from V and 2 bases from J; bases unmatched to any gene: 8. Germline V lookup: CDR1 GTSNPN, CDR2 SVGIG (reference sequence). The CDR3 DNA sequence: TGTGCCTGGAGTCTCGGGACTAGCCATTCCACAGATACGCAGTATTTT. Protein sequence: CAWSLGTSHSTDTQYF.

The rearrangement joins TRBV11-2 to TRBJ1-3; D remains unclear. The CDR3 is made up of 11 amino acids. With 3 bases removed from V and 9 bases from J, the gap between germline ends came to 6 bases. In germline, CDR1 is SGHAT, CDR2 FQNNGV. The CDR3 region is CASSLPGTIYF. The DNA of the CDR3 is TGTGCCAGCAGCTTGCCGGGCACCATATATTTT.

V is TRBV30 and J is TRBJ2-7; 9 positions agree with TRBD2. This CDR3 is 15 amino acids long. Germline V gene lookup returns CDR1 GTSNPN and CDR2 SVGIG (reference sequence). Trimming removed 7 bases from V and 2 bases from J; junction bases left unmatched: 12. CDR3 region: CASFFPTSGAYEQYF. The CDR3, as DNA: TGTGCCTCCTTTTTCCCGACTAGCGGAGCCTACGAGCAGTACTTC.

V usage is TRBV7-9 and J usage is TRBJ2-1, with TRBD2 identical over 9 bases. After removal of 8 bases from V and 8 bases from J, the junction contained 13 bases not matched to a gene. CDR1 is SEHNR and CDR2 is FQNEAQ in the germline V gene (reference sequence). The CDR3 extends over 15 amino acids. The CDR3 nucleotides are TGTGCCAGCGCCTTAGTAGCGGGGGATAGGGATGAGCAGTTCTTC. Protein product: CASALVAGDRDEQFF.

This rearrangement joins TRBV29-1 to TRBJ2-3; a possible D gene is TRBD2 (5 bases). Per germline, CDR1 SQVTM and CDR2 ANQGSEA. The V end was cut by 4 bases, the J end by 4 bases, with 9 bases between. The CDR3 has 12 amino acids. The CDR3 bases are TGCAGCGTTGTGGAGGCCTCAGATACGCAGTATTTT. Protein: CSVVEASDTQYF.

The chain employs TRBV5-1 and TRBJ2-3; TRBD1 aligns across 10 bases. CDR1 and CDR2 (germline): SGHRS, YFSETQ. This CDR3 region has 16 residues. J was trimmed by 4 bases and V by 0 bases; bases with no gene match: 5. The CDR3 sequence: CASSLGAGQGSDTQYF. CDR3 nucleotide sequence: TGCGCCAGCAGCTTGGGTGCGGGACAGGGGTCAGATACGCAGTATTTT.

The rearrangement joins TRBV18 to TRBJ2-3; maybe TRBD2 (6 bases). The CDR3 totals 15 residues. In germline, CDR1 is KGHSH, CDR2 LQKENI. Trimming pared 3 bases from V and 3 bases from J, leaving 13 bases between. This CDR3 is CASSPRDGGTDTQYF. CDR3 in DNA: TGTGCCAGCTCACCTAGAGACGGGGGTACAGATACGCAGTATTTT. Based on the CDR3 plus reference TRBV18 and TRBJ2-3, the full variable domain is NAGVMQNPRHLVRRRGQEARLRCSPMKGHSHVYWYRQLPEEGLKFMVYLQKENIIDESGMPKERFSAEFPKEGPSILRIQQVVRGDSAAYFCASSPRDGGTDTQYFGPGTRLTVL.

The rearrangement links TRBV2 to TRBJ2-5; a weak D match, TRBD2 (6 bases). V lost 8 bases, J lost 3 bases, and 10 bases lay in between. This CDR3 region has 12 residues. Germline-derived CDR1 and CDR2 are SNHLY and FYNNEI. The CDR3 DNA reads TGTGCCAGCCGAGGGGAGGAAGAGACCCAGTACTTC. Its translation is CASRGEEETQYF.

The J gene is TRBJ2-2, the V gene TRBV19; 8 bases fit TRBD2. Unmatched junction bases numbered 8, after V lost 8 bases and J lost 3 bases. CDR1 and CDR2 (germline): LNHDA, SQIVND (reference sequence). This CDR3 contains 15 residues. The chain's CDR3 is CASFAGGSYTGELFF. Written as DNA, the CDR3 is TGTGCCAGTTTCGCGGGAGGTTCGTACACCGGGGAGCTGTTTTTT. The entire variable domain, with the rest obtained from reference TRBV19 and TRBJ2-2, is as follows: DGGITQSPKYLFRKEGQNVTLSCEQNLNHDAMYWYRQDPGQGLRLIYYSQIVNDFQKGDIAEGYSVSREKKESFPLTVTSAQKNPTAFYLCASFAGGSYTGELFFGEGSRLTVL.

The rearrangement joins TRBV6-5 to TRBJ2-5; 7 nucleotides line up with TRBD1. V dropped 6 bases and J dropped 5; count of bases not matched to a gene: 6. This CDR3 region has 13 residues. Germline CDR1 reads MNHEY; CDR2 reads SVGAGI. Written as DNA, the CDR3 is TGTGCCAGCAGGAAGACAGGGCGGGAGACCCAGTACTTC. This sequence encodes CASRKTGRETQYF.

The chain joins TRBV7-6 to TRBJ2-6, with TRBD2 identical over 7 bases. The length of the CDR3 is 16 residues. The J segment lost 3 bases and the V segment lost 5 bases, leaving 7 bases of the junction unmatched. CDR1 and CDR2 (germline): SGHVS, FNYEAQ. Here the CDR3 reads CASSGRDPLGANVLTF. The CDR3 DNA reads TGTGCCAGCAGCGGGAGGGACCCCCTTGGGGCCAACGTCCTGACTTTC.

The CDR3 DNA reads TGTGCCAGCAGTTTCACCTCGGGGGGGGTGATAGGCAATGAGCAGTTCTTC. This sequence encodes CASSFTSGGVIGNEQFF. This sequence joins TRBV7-2 and TRBJ2-1; 8 positions match TRBD2. The CDR3 has 17 amino acids. J gave up 6 bases and V 6 bases, and 16 bases lay outside the gene matches. Germline CDR1 is SGHTA and CDR2 is FQGNSA.

Comments on this clone: Other nucleotide sequences in the sample specify the same CDR3. The chain employs TRBV11-2 and TRBJ2-1; no definite D call. CDR3 length equals 15 residues. Germline V gene data show CDR1 as SGHAT and CDR2 as FQNNGV. The V end was cut by 3 bases, the J end by 0 bases, with 9 bases between. The CDR3 nucleotides read TGTGCCAGCAGCTTTAACCCCAGCTCCTACAATGAGCAGTTCTTC. Its protein is CASSFNPSSYNEQFF. Full variable domain (remainder filled in from reference TRBV11-2 and TRBJ2-1): EAGVAQSPRYKIIEKRQSVAFWCNPISGHATLYWYQQILGQGPKLLIQFQNNGVVDDSQLPKDRFSAERLKGVDSTLKIQPAKLEDSAVYLCASSFNPSSYNEQFFGPGTRLTVL.

Only a few counts were recorded for this clone. The identical CDR3 is also encoded by other nucleotide sequences in the sample. The genes are TRBV7-9 and TRBJ2-2, with 7 bases identical to TRBD1. CDR1 SEHNR and CDR2 FQNEAQ come from the germline V gene (reference sequence). The CDR3 is made up of 16 amino acids. J gave up 2 bases and V 2 bases, and 5 bases lay outside the gene matches. The CDR3 region has the DNA TGTGCCAGCAGCTTAAGTAGGGACAGCAACACCGGGGAGCTGTTTTTT. It encodes CASSLSRDSNTGELFF.

The table lists this clone with a count of one. V is TRBV5-1 and J is TRBJ1-3, with D possibly matching TRBD1 (5 bases). V was clipped by 3 bases and J by 0 bases, with 10 bases between them. The CDR3 spans 15 residues. In germline, CDR1 is SGHRS, CDR2 YFSETQ. CDR3 amino acids: CASSSRQSSGNTIYF. CDR3 nucleotide sequence: TGCGCCAGCAGCTCGCGACAGAGCTCTGGAAACACCATATATTTT.

The J gene is TRBJ2-6, the V gene TRBV11-2; tentatively, D is TRBD1 (5 bases). Germline V gene lookup returns CDR1 SGHAT and CDR2 FQNNGV. Trimming removed 1 base from V and 0 bases from J, with 13 bases in between. There are 18 residues in the CDR3. The CDR3 DNA follows: TGTGCCAGCAGCTTAGTATTTGGGGCGAGCTCTGGGGCCAACGTCCTGACTTTC. Its translation: CASSLVFGASSGANVLTF.

On this clone: This same CDR3 is encoded by further DNA sequences in the sample. J is TRBJ2-1 and V is TRBV2, with TRBD2 as a possible D gene (5 bases). The CDR3 spans 15 residues. CDR1 is SNHLY and CDR2 is FYNNEI in the germline V gene. Trimming cost V 6 bases and J 7 bases, with 19 bases left between them. Here the CDR3 reads CASSPLAGAVNEQFF. CDR3 sequence (DNA): TGTGCCAGCAGCCCCCTAGCAGGAGCTGTAAATGAGCAGTTCTTC.

This clone has only a few counts. The CDR3 DNA is TGTGCCAGCAGCTTAACAATGCACGAGCAGTACTTC. Its protein is CASSLTMHEQYF. The chain employs TRBV11-2 and TRBJ2-7; D gene ambiguous. V was clipped by 2 bases and J by 5 bases, with 7 bases between them. The CDR3 loop spans 12 amino acids. Looked up from germline, CDR1 is SGHAT and CDR2 is FQNNGV.

The rearrangement joins TRBV14 to TRBJ1-6, with 7 bases matching TRBD1. The CDR3 extends over 15 amino acids. With V trimmed by 4 bases and J by 10 bases, 10 bases remained unmatched. From germline, CDR1 is SGHDN and CDR2 FVKESK. CDR3 loop: CASSPRQGPGSPLHF. Here the CDR3 DNA reads TGTGCCAGCAGCCCCCGACAGGGCCCGGGGTCACCCCTCCACTTT. Together with reference TRBV14 and TRBJ1-6, the CDR3 gives the full variable domain: EAGVTQFPSHSVIEKGQTVTLRCDPISGHDNLYWYRRVMGKEIKFLLHFVKESKQDESGMPNNRFLAERTGGTYSTLKVQPAELEDSGVYFCASSPRQGPGSPLHFGNGTRLTVT.

The CDR3 sequence is CASSEREGPPYEQYF. CDR3 sequence (DNA): TGTGCCAGCAGCGAGCGGGAGGGCCCCCCCTACGAGCAGTACTTC. V gene TRBV7-2 combines with J gene TRBJ2-5; 10 bases align to TRBD2. The end of the DNA is better explained by TRBJ2-7, so the J call may be wrong. The V gene's germline CDR1 is SGHTA and CDR2 FQGNSA. CDR3 length: 15 amino acids.

With respect to this clone: Other DNA sequences of this sample code for an identical CDR3. This chain uses TRBV18 with TRBJ2-7; 12 nucleotides align to TRBD2. The trim removed 1 base at V and 4 bases at J, leaving 2 bases unmatched. Germline V gives CDR1 KGHSH, CDR2 LQKENI. CDR3 length equals 15 residues. CDR3 in amino acids: CASSPRTSGRYEQYF. The CDR3 DNA is TGTGCCAGCTCACCACGAACTAGCGGGAGGTACGAGCAGTACTTC.

The chain employs TRBV5-1 and TRBJ1-2, with TRBD1 as a possible D gene (5 bases). The CDR3 runs 15 residues. Looked up from germline, CDR1 is SGHRS and CDR2 is YFSETQ. The V end was cut by 2 bases, the J end by 4 bases, with 15 bases between. CDR3 nucleotides: TGCGCCAGCAGCTTAGACAGCCTAGATCCCTATGGCTACACCTTC. Protein sequence: CASSLDSLDPYGYTF.